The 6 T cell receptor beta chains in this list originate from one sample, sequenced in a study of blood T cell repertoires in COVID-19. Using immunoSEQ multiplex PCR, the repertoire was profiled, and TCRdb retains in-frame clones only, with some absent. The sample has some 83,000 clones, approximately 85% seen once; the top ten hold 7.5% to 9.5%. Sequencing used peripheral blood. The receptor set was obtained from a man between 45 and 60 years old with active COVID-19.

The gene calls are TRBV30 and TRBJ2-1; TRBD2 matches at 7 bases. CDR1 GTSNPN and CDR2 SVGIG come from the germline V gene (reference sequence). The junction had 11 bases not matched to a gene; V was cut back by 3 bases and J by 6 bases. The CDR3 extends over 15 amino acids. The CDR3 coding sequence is TGTGCCTGGAGAAATGTCCGACTAGCAGGCAATGAGCAGTTCTTC. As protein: CAWRNVRLAGNEQFF.

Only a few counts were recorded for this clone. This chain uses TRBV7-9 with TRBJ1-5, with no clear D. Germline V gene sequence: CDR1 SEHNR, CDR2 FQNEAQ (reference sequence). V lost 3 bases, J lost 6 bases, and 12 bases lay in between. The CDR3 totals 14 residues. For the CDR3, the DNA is TGTGCCAGCAGCTTGGGAGACACCCTTCAGCCCCAGCATTTT. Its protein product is CASSLGDTLQPQHF.

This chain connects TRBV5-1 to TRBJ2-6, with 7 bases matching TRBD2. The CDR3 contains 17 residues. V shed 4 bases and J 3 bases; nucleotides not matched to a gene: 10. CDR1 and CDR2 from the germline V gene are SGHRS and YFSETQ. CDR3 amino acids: CASSRLAGVSGANVLTF. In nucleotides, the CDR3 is TGCGCCAGCAGCCGCCTGGCGGGGGTCAGTGGGGCCAACGTCCTGACTTTC.

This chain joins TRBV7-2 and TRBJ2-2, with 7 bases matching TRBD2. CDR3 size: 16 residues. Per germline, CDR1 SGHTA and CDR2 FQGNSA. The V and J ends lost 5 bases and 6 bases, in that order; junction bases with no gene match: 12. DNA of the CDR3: TGTGCCAGCAGCGATCATGCGGGGGTAGGCTCCGGGGAGCTGTTTTTT. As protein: CASSDHAGVGSGELFF.

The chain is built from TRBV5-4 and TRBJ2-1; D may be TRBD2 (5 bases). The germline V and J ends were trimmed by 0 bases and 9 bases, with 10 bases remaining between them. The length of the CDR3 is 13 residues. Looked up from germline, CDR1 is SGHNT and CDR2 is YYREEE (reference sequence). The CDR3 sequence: CASSLDLASEQFF. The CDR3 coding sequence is TGTGCCAGCAGCTTGGATCTAGCTAGTGAGCAGTTCTTC.

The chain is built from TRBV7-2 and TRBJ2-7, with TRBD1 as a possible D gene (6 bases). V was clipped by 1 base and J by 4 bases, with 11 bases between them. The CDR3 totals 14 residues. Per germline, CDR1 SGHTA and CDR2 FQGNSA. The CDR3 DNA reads TGTGCCAGCAGCTTAGTACAGGGCCGATACGAGCAGTACTTC. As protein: CASSLVQGRYEQYF.